These T cell receptor beta chains were read from a single sample in a study of control samples from healthy donors and cancer patients. Some clones are missing from TCRdb's copy, which holds only in-frame ones; the method was immunoSEQ multiplex PCR. Of under 150,000 clones listed, approximately 93% are singletons. Sequencing input: blood. Receptor source: a man between 25 and 39 years old in good health. Both conserved end residues are part of each CDR3. D genes are given only for firm matches. Not all rows give a size; the values are once, few, many and, for expanded clones, a class.

V gene	D gene	J gene	clone size	CDR3 DNA	CDR3 protein
TRBV27	.	TRBJ2-7	once	TGTGCCAGCAGTTTAACCCTGTGGGGGGAGCAGTACTTC	CASSLTLWGEQYF
TRBV28	.	TRBJ2-7	.	TGTGCCAGCAGTTGGAGGACACCGACCTACGAGCAGTACTTC	CASSWRTPTYEQYF
TRBV6-5	.	TRBJ1-1	.	TGTGCCAGCAGTTACGGGTTGGGGGGGCTTAACACTGAAGCTTTCTTT	CASSYGLGGLNTEAFF
TRBV7-4	TRBD1	TRBJ1-3	.	TGTGCCAGCAGCTTATTCCCCAGGGGGCCGGCTGGAAACACCATATATTTT	CASSLFPRGPAGNTIYF
TRBV10-2	.	TRBJ1-1	.	TGCGCCAGCAGTGATACTGTCCCCACAGAGACTCCGAACCAGCGTGAAGCTTTCTTT	CASSDTVPTETPNQREAFF
TRBV6-4	.	TRBJ2-6	.	TGTGCCAGCAGTGACCGAATGTCTGGGGCCAACGTCCTGACTTTC	CASSDRMSGANVLTF
TRBV18	.	TRBJ1-6	.	TGTGCCAGCTCGGACAGTGGCTCCTATAATTCACCCCTCCACTTT	CASSDSGSYNSPLHF
TRBV7-3	.	TRBJ2-2	.	TGTGCCAGCAGCTTAGACTCTAACACCGGGGAGCTGTTTTTT	CASSLDSNTGELFF
TRBV4-1	TRBD1	TRBJ2-7	.	TGCGCCAGCAGCCAAGCCGGGACAGGGGACTACGAGCAGTACTTC	CASSQAGTGDYEQYF
TRBV6-6	.	TRBJ1-1	.	TGTGCCAGCAGTCAGGAGACGACCAGGATTGTGAACACTGAAGCTTTCTTT	CASSQETTRIVNTEAFF
TRBV7-9	TRBD1	TRBJ2-7	.	TGTGCCAGCAGCCGTCACAGGGGCTCCTACGAGCAGTACTTC	CASSRHRGSYEQYF
TRBV12-5	.	TRBJ2-3	once	TGTGCTAGTGGTTTGTCGGGCGATACGCAGTATTTT	CASGLSGDTQYF
TRBV20-1	.	TRBJ2-1	.	TGCAGTGCTACAGGGAATGAGCAGTTCTTC	CSATGNEQFF
TRBV11-3	.	TRBJ2-1	.	TGTGCCAGCAGCCTCGGCGGGCCGGGCTTAGACAATGAGCAGTTCTTC	CASSLGGPGLDNEQFF
TRBV6-1	TRBD2	TRBJ2-1	once	TGTGCCAGCAGTCAGAGCGGGGATGAGCAGTTCTTC	CASSQSGDEQFF